One and the same sample provided the 18 T cell receptor beta chains below, sequenced in a study of blood T cell repertoires in COVID-19. The repertoire was sequenced with immunoSEQ multiplex PCR; TCRdb's copy has only in-frame clones and lacks some. This sample carries over 60,000 clones, about 80% of them seen once, and the ten largest clones take about 50%. The sample comprised peripheral blood. All receptors derive from a woman of 80 years or more with acute or convalescent COVID-19.

The gene calls are TRBV30 and TRBJ2-3; 7 bases fit TRBD1. This CDR3 spans 14 amino acids. Germline V gene lookup returns CDR1 GTSNPN and CDR2 SVGIG (reference sequence). Trimming at V came to 2 bases and at J to 3 bases, leaving 5 bases not matched to a gene. CDR3 in DNA: TGTGCCTGGAGTAGACAGGGTAGAACAGATACGCAGTATTTT. It is translated as CAWSRQGRTDTQYF.

V gene TRBV6-6 combines with J gene TRBJ1-2, with TRBD1 matching over 7 bases. CDR3 length: 15 amino acids. V shed 3 bases and J 2 bases; nucleotides not matched to a gene: 6. Germline V CDR1 and CDR2: MNHNY, SVGAGI (reference sequence). This CDR3 reads CASSYRTGLNYGYTF. The CDR3 DNA reads TGTGCCAGCAGTTATAGGACAGGACTCAACTATGGCTACACCTTC.

The chain employs TRBV28 and TRBJ2-1; 14 bases are shared with TRBD2. This CDR3 is built from 17 residues. The junction had 9 bases not matched to a gene; V was cut back by 5 bases and J by 6 bases. The V gene's germline CDR1 is MDHEN and CDR2 SYDVKM. The CDR3 DNA reads TGTGCCAGCAGTAGTACCGGGACTAGCGGGAGCCTCAATGAGCAGTTCTTC. Its translation is CASSSTGTSGSLNEQFF.

The chain carries TRBV6-5 and TRBJ1-1; perhaps TRBD1 as D (5 bases). Germline-derived CDR1 and CDR2 are MNHEY and SVGAGI. The V end was cut by 0 bases, the J end by 5 bases, with 16 bases between. CDR3 length: 16 amino acids. The CDR3 region is CASSYSGDGRGTEAFF. DNA for the CDR3: TGTGCCAGCAGTTACTCGGGGGACGGGAGAGGGACTGAAGCTTTCTTT.

This clone was observed a single time. The gene calls are TRBV19 and TRBJ1-2; D is perhaps TRBD1 (5 bases). Trimming left V 6 bases short and J 2 bases short, with 13 bases between. Per germline, CDR1 LNHDA and CDR2 SQIVND (reference sequence). The CDR3 loop spans 14 amino acids. DNA of the CDR3: TGTGCCAGTAGGAGGGAGGGGAGCAACTATGGCTACACCTTC. This translates into CASRREGSNYGYTF.

This CDR3 is CASEELHYNEQFF. Written as DNA, the CDR3 is TGTGCCAGCGAGGAGCTACACTACAATGAGCAGTTCTTC. The chain joins TRBV28 to TRBJ2-1; D gene ambiguous. V was trimmed by 8 bases and J by 3 bases, leaving 11 bases between them. Germline V gives CDR1 MDHEN, CDR2 SYDVKM. This CDR3 has 13 amino acids.

CDR3 sequence: CASSWRQGGDEQYF. The CDR3 DNA sequence: TGTGCCAGCAGTTGGCGACAGGGTGGCGACGAGCAGTACTTC. The gene calls are TRBV6-5 and TRBJ2-7; 7 bases agree with TRBD1. The CDR3 runs 14 residues. V lost 4 bases and J lost 5; bases outside the gene matches: 8. CDR1 is MNHEY, CDR2 SVGAGI, per germline.

J is TRBJ2-7 and V is TRBV6-4; TRBD1 agrees at 7 bases. The trim removed 6 bases at V and 5 bases at J, leaving 7 bases unmatched. The germline gives CDR1 MRHNA, CDR2 SNTAGT. This CDR3 is 13 amino acids long. The CDR3 protein is CASSKTGRDEQYF. The DNA of the CDR3 is TGTGCCAGCAGCAAGACAGGGAGAGACGAGCAGTACTTC.

This chain joins TRBV19 and TRBJ2-2; D is unclear. Germline V gene data show CDR1 as LNHDA and CDR2 as SQIVND (reference sequence). The CDR3 contains 16 residues. Trimming removed 3 bases at V and 4 bases at J, with 15 bases between. The CDR3 bases are TGTGCCAGTAGTATGAAGATGCGACTCGGCACCGGGGAGCTGTTTTTT. It is translated as CASSMKMRLGTGELFF. Combining the CDR3 with reference TRBV19 and TRBJ2-2 gives the whole variable domain DGGITQSPKYLFRKEGQNVTLSCEQNLNHDAMYWYRQDPGQGLRLIYYSQIVNDFQKGDIAEGYSVSREKKESFPLTVTSAQKNPTAFYLCASSMKMRLGTGELFFGEGSRLTVL.

The rearrangement joins TRBV5-1 to TRBJ2-5; TRBD2 matches 7 bases. The CDR3 loop spans 14 amino acids. The germline V gene has CDR1 SGHRS and CDR2 YFSETQ. Unmatched junction bases numbered 4, after V lost 0 bases and J lost 5 bases. Here the CDR3 DNA reads TGCGCCAGCAGCTTGGTCGCGGGGGTGGAGACCCAGTACTTC. Amino acids: CASSLVAGVETQYF.

The chain joins TRBV27 to TRBJ1-6; possible D gene TRBD1, 6 bases. Germline V CDR1 and CDR2: MNHEY, SMNVEV (reference sequence). The CDR3 is 19 amino acids. Trimming removed 3 bases at V and 0 bases at J, with 18 bases between. The DNA of the CDR3 is TGTGCCAGCAGTTTCAGCACGACAGGTGACAGCTCCTATAATTCACCCCTCCACTTT. Amino acids: CASSFSTTGDSSYNSPLHF.

The chain links TRBV30 to TRBJ1-1; D remains unclear. V dropped 3 bases and J dropped 5 bases, with 7 bases sitting between them. The CDR3 covers 11 residues. CDR1 is GTSNPN, CDR2 SVGIG, per germline (reference sequence). The CDR3 reads CAWSTRTEAFF. CDR3 in DNA: TGTGCCTGGAGCACTAGGACTGAAGCTTTCTTT.

The chain has TRBV7-9 and TRBJ1-4, with TRBD1 identical over 7 bases. The V gene end was trimmed by 4 bases and the J gene end by 7 bases; junction bases not matched to a gene: 9. This CDR3 spans 15 amino acids. CDR1 and CDR2 (germline): SEHNR, FQNEAQ (reference sequence). For the CDR3, the DNA is TGTGCCAGCAGCTCTTGGACAGGATCAAGTGAAAAACTGTTTTTT. Protein sequence: CASSSWTGSSEKLFF. The variable domain in full, completed from reference TRBV7-9 and TRBJ1-4, reads DTGVSQNPRHKITKRGQNVTFRCDPISEHNRLYWYRQTLGQGPEFLTYFQNEAQLEKSRLLSDRFSAERPKGSFSTLEIQRTEQGDSAMYLCASSSWTGSSEKLFFGSGTQLSVL.

The J gene is TRBJ1-5, the V gene TRBV18; TRBD1 matches 9 bases. V lost 2 bases and J lost 4; bases outside the gene matches: 6. Germline V gene lookup returns CDR1 KGHSH and CDR2 LQKENI. The CDR3 sequence is 16 residues long. This CDR3 is CASSPGTGRGNQPQHF. The CDR3, as DNA: TGTGCCAGCTCACCAGGGACAGGGAGAGGTAATCAGCCCCAGCATTTT.

This clone appeared once. The CDR3 loop reads CASSLDTSGSLGGEQFF. In nucleotides, the CDR3 is TGTGCCAGCAGCTTAGATACTAGCGGGAGCTTGGGTGGTGAGCAGTTCTTC. The rearrangement links TRBV11-3 to TRBJ2-1; 11 bases are a match to TRBD2. The CDR3 extends over 17 amino acids. Germline trimming cut 0 bases from V and 9 bases from J; bases unmatched to any gene: 10. Germline values: CDR1 SGHNT, CDR2 YENEEA.

The V and J genes are TRBV4-3 and TRBJ2-1; TRBD1 agrees at 9 bases. CDR3 size: 14 residues. With 4 bases clipped from V and 10 bases from J, the junction kept 8 bases outside the gene matches. Germline V gene data show CDR1 as LGHNA and CDR2 as YSLEER. This CDR3 is CASSRQTGGGEQFF. CDR3 coding DNA: TGCGCCAGCAGCCGACAGACAGGGGGAGGGGAGCAGTTCTTC.

The chain uses TRBV4-2 and TRBJ2-1, with D perhaps matching TRBD2 (5 bases). The germline V and J ends were trimmed by 1 base and 0 bases, with 10 bases remaining between them. Germline V lookup: CDR1 LGHNA, CDR2 YNFKEQ. The CDR3 is 16 residues long. The CDR3 DNA reads as TGTGCCAGCAGCCAAGCGACTACCCGCTCCTACAATGAGCAGTTCTTC. Its translation is CASSQATTRSYNEQFF.

This sequence joins TRBV10-3 and TRBJ1-1; TRBD1 might be the D (5 bases). V dropped 3 bases and J dropped 6 bases, with 11 bases sitting between them. Per germline, CDR1 ENHRY and CDR2 SYGVKD. The CDR3 runs 13 residues. The chain's CDR3 is CAISDSGFAEAFF. CDR3 DNA sequence: TGTGCCATCAGTGACTCAGGGTTCGCTGAAGCTTTCTTT.